These 10 T cell receptor beta chains originate from one sample sequenced in a study of blood T cell repertoires in COVID-19. Produced via immunoSEQ multiplex PCR; TCRdb's table is partial and in-frame only. Of some 100,000 clones in the sample, around 90% were seen once. The sample taken for sequencing was peripheral blood. These TCRs come from a human donor in a cohort sampled during active COVID-19.

V usage is TRBV6-5 and J usage is TRBJ1-2, with TRBD1 matching over 7 bases. Trimming removed 2 bases from V and 8 bases from J; junction bases left unmatched: 2. In germline, CDR1 is MNHEY, CDR2 SVGAGI. There are 12 residues in the CDR3. CDR3 protein: CASSYTGVGYTF. CDR3 nucleotides: TGTGCCAGCAGTTACACAGGGGTAGGCTACACCTTC.

The chain is built from TRBV20-1 and TRBJ2-1; 10 positions match TRBD2. The CDR3 is made up of 15 amino acids. V shed 3 bases and J 5 bases; nucleotides not matched to a gene: 7. Germline V gene lookup returns CDR1 DFQATT and CDR2 SNEGSKA (reference sequence). The CDR3 sequence: CSASVSGGSHNEQFF. The CDR3, as DNA: TGCAGTGCTAGTGTTAGCGGGGGGTCCCACAATGAGCAGTTCTTC.

The chain employs TRBV5-1 and TRBJ2-7, with TRBD1 matching over 7 bases. J was trimmed by 2 bases and V by 0 bases; bases with no gene match: 2. This CDR3 has 14 amino acids. From germline, CDR1 is SGHRS and CDR2 YFSETQ. CDR3 in DNA: TGCGCCAGCAGCTTGGGACAGGGACCCTACGAGCAGTACTTC. This gives the protein CASSLGQGPYEQYF.

V gene TRBV5-4 combines with J gene TRBJ1-2; 8 bases align to TRBD1. From germline, CDR1 is SGHNT and CDR2 YYREEE (reference sequence). This CDR3 region has 13 residues. The ends lost 7 bases at V and 7 bases at J; junction bases unmatched: 9. The CDR3 reads CASHTTGAPGYTF. The CDR3, as DNA: TGTGCCAGCCATACGACAGGGGCCCCTGGCTACACCTTC.

This clone was detected only once. The CDR3 bases are TGTGCCAGAGGTGAAGGTGGGACAGGGATTTATGGCTACACCTTC. Protein: CARGEGGTGIYGYTF. This sequence joins TRBV2 and TRBJ1-2, with 9 positions matching TRBD1. V dropped 9 bases and J dropped 5; count of bases not matched to a gene: 13. Germline values: CDR1 SNHLY, CDR2 FYNNEI. The length of the CDR3 is 15 residues.

The rearrangement uses TRBV4-1 and TRBJ1-2, with 9 positions matching TRBD1. V dropped 3 bases and J dropped 7; count of bases not matched to a gene: 9. CDR1 and CDR2 from the germline V gene are MGHRA and YSYEKL. The CDR3 consists of 15 residues. This CDR3 reads CASSQLDRGLSGYTF. In DNA, the CDR3 is TGCGCCAGCAGCCAGTTGGACAGGGGTCTCTCTGGCTACACCTTC.

The chain combines TRBV4-2 with TRBJ2-7; 9 nucleotides match TRBD2. Per germline, CDR1 LGHNA and CDR2 YNFKEQ. This CDR3 has 16 amino acids. Trimming removed 2 bases from V and 6 bases from J; junction bases left unmatched: 11. CDR3 DNA: TGTGCCAGCAGCCAAAGGGTACAAGCGGGGGGAGCCGAGCAGTACTTC. Its protein product is CASSQRVQAGGAEQYF.

The chain joins TRBV4-3 to TRBJ2-1, with a possible D match to TRBD2 (6 bases). V lost 0 bases, J lost 9 bases, and 9 bases lay in between. This CDR3 contains 13 residues. Germline loops: CDR1 LGHNA, CDR2 YSLEER. This chain's CDR3 is CASSQERGFEQFF. The CDR3 nucleotides are TGCGCCAGCAGCCAAGAGCGGGGTTTTGAGCAGTTCTTC.

This sequence joins TRBV28 and TRBJ2-7, with TRBD1 matching 9 bases. Germline V gives CDR1 MDHEN, CDR2 SYDVKM. V was pared by 6 bases and J by 2 bases, with 5 bases of the junction left unmatched. The CDR3 totals 14 residues. Here the CDR3 DNA reads TGTGCCAGCAGCACCGGGACAGGGCCCTACGAGCAGTACTTC. It translates to CASSTGTGPYEQYF.

V gene TRBV15 combines with J gene TRBJ1-5; D call uncertain. From germline, CDR1 is LNHNV and CDR2 YYDKDF (reference sequence). The CDR3 runs 12 residues. V shed 3 bases and J shed 9 bases, with 9 bases lying between them. CDR3 in DNA: TGTGCCACCAGCAGGGCCCCTGGGCCCCAGCATTTT. This translates into CATSRAPGPQHF. The full variable domain, its missing parts supplied by reference TRBV15 and TRBJ1-5, is DAMVIQNPRYQVTQFGKPVTLSCSQTLNHNVMYWYQQKSSQAPKLLFHYYDKDFNNEADTPDNFQSRRPNTSFCFLDIRSPGLGDTAMYLCATSRAPGPQHFGDGTRLSIL.